Listed below are T cell receptor beta chains from one sample, sequenced in a study of shared clonotypes between healthy human individuals. Profiled with immunoSEQ multiplex PCR; TCRdb holds only in-frame clones, not every one. Counted here are about a million clones, approximately 76% occurring once; the ten biggest clones make up 1.5%. Sequenced sample: memory CD4+ T cells sorted from blood. These receptors were collected from a man younger than 35 in good health. CDR3s leave out the opening cysteine and the closing phenylalanine or tryptophan. The order of the fields is CDR3 protein, clone size, V gene. For some rows the clone size is stated as once, few or many, or as a class when expanded; others skip it.

cdr3_aa: ASSPQGQGGYT; clone_size: .; v_call: TRBV11-2
cdr3_aa: ASSPPNEKLF; clone_size: .; v_call: TRBV18
cdr3_aa: ASIGQVNTEAF; clone_size: .; v_call: TRBV7-9
cdr3_aa: ASSEWTAENIQY; clone_size: .; v_call: TRBV5-6
cdr3_aa: ASSERRTETDTQY; clone_size: .; v_call: TRBV6-1
cdr3_aa: ASSLGPANTEAF; clone_size: .; v_call: TRBV5-4
cdr3_aa: ASSRGLPGANVLT; clone_size: .; v_call: TRBV5-1
cdr3_aa: ASGRDRGQETQY; clone_size: .; v_call: TRBV2
cdr3_aa: ATHLGDRDNQPQH; clone_size: .; v_call: TRBV28
cdr3_aa: ASSFPQGAVHGYT; clone_size: .; v_call: TRBV5-4
cdr3_aa: ASSSRQGPNYGYT; clone_size: .; v_call: TRBV19
cdr3_aa: ASGSGQGGETQY; clone_size: .; v_call: TRBV12-5
cdr3_aa: ANSLGGWGVSQGEQY; clone_size: .; v_call: TRBV7-2
cdr3_aa: ASSIVPAGGTGELF; clone_size: once; v_call: TRBV19
cdr3_aa: ASSKMGQGAGSPLH; clone_size: .; v_call: TRBV28